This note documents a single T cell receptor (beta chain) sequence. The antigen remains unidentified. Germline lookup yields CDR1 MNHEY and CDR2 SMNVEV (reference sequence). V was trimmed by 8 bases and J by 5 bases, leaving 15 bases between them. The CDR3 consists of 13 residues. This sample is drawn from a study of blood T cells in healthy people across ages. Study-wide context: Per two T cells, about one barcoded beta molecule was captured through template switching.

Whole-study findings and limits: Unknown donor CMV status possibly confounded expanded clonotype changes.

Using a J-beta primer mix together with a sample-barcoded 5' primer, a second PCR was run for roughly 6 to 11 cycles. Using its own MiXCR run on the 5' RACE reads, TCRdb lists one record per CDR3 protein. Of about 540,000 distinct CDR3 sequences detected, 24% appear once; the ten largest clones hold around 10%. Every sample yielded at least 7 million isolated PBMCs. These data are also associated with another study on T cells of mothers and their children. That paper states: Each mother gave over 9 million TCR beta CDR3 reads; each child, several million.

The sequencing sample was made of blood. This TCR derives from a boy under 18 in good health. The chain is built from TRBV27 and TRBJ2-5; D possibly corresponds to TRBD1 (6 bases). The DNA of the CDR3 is TGTGCCAGCGGCTTGGGGGCGCCGGAGACCCAGTACTTC. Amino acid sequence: CASGLGAPETQYF.